This T cell receptor beta chain was sequenced during a study of cytomegalovirus exposure and HLA in healthy donors. The PCR employed 60 Vbeta primers together with 13 Jbeta primers. The method was immunoSEQ multiplex PCR; TCRdb's version includes in-frame clones alone and lacks a portion of them. The sample shows about 280,000 clones, around 90% of them seen only once. The V segment lost 0 bases and the J segment 5 bases; nucleotides outside the gene matches: 6. There are 15 residues in the CDR3. From germline, CDR1 is SGHNT and CDR2 YYREEE (reference sequence). Comments on this clone: Its specificity is unknown.

Study-level points and caveats: Reports credit the classifier with highly specific, highly sensitive diagnosis of cytomegalovirus status. Researchers reported from a later analysis that most CMV-associated TCR beta chains appeared HLA-restricted.

The receptor comes from a woman aged 18-29 years in good health and CMV-seronegative. The material sequenced was PBMCs. The chain links TRBV5-4 to TRBJ2-3; 7 nucleotides agree with TRBD2. The CDR3 reads CASSLEAGPRDTQYF. DNA of the CDR3: TGTGCCAGCAGCTTGGAAGCGGGGCCACGAGATACGCAGTATTTT.